A single sample gave rise to the 12 T cell receptor beta chains below, sequenced in a study of T-cell reconstitution after alpha-beta-depleted transplantation in children. Preparation of the TCRbeta library was carried out with unique molecular identifiers. TCRdb reprocessed the PCR reads with MiXCR, giving one entry per CDR3 protein. The table lists about 47,000 distinct CDR3 sequences, roughly 52% of them singletons. The specimen comprised peripheral blood, sampled before TCRalphabeta/CD19-depleted stem cell transplant. Receptors originate from a boy in the first two years of life with SCID, due to receive a stem cell transplant.

The chain is built from TRBV12-3 or TRBV12-4 and TRBJ1-4, with a possible D match to TRBD1 (5 bases). There are 18 residues in the CDR3. Trimming removed 5 bases from V and 8 bases from J, with 27 bases in between. CDR3 nucleotide sequence: TGTGCCAGCAGTCTAAGACTAAAATCATGGGACGGACCCGAAAAACTGTTTTTT. It yields the protein CASSLRLKSWDGPEKLFF.

This clonotype was observed a handful of times. The chain links TRBV6-4 to TRBJ1-2, with unresolved D. Germline CDR1 and CDR2: MRHNA and SNTAGT. Trimming shortened V by 3 bases and J by 4 bases, and 15 bases separated the two germline ends. The CDR3 spans 15 residues. The CDR3 DNA follows: TGTGCCAGCAGTGAAGAGCCCGAGGGAGGCTATGGCTACACCTTC. As protein: CASSEEPEGGYGYTF.

This clonotype appeared a few times. The genes are TRBV29-1 and TRBJ2-2, with 7 bases matching TRBD1. The V segment lost 4 bases and the J segment 6 bases; nucleotides outside the gene matches: 8. Per the germline V gene, CDR1 is SQVTM and CDR2 is ANQGSEA. The CDR3 contains 14 residues. Here the CDR3 reads CSVVGGAKSGELFF. The CDR3 nucleotides read TGCAGCGTTGTAGGGGGCGCGAAATCCGGGGAGCTGTTTTTT.

This clonotype was observed a few times. This chain joins TRBV20-1 and TRBJ2-3; D unclear. V was trimmed by 1 base and J by 2 bases, leaving 13 bases between them. The CDR3 is 15 residues long. Germline V gives CDR1 DFQATT, CDR2 SNEGSKA (reference sequence). The CDR3 DNA is TGCAGTGCTAGAGGCCTTCGCCAGATCACAGATACGCAGTATTTT. This gives the protein CSARGLRQITDTQYF.

The chain has TRBV18 and TRBJ1-6, with a possible D match to TRBD1 (5 bases). Germline V gives CDR1 KGHSH, CDR2 LQKENI. The CDR3 covers 15 residues. Deletions cut 3 bases from V and 8 bases from J, with 14 bases between. CDR3 coding DNA: TGTGCCAGCTCACCCCCGCAGGGACCGGATTCACCCCTCCACTTT. This encodes CASSPPQGPDSPLHF.

The chain recombines TRBV7-2 with TRBJ2-6; 9 bases fit TRBD1. Losses at the gene ends were 4 bases for V and 4 bases for J; bases not matched to a gene: 2. Germline V gene lookup returns CDR1 SGHTA and CDR2 FQGNSA. This CDR3 is built from 15 residues. The CDR3 reads CASSWTGAGANVLTF. In DNA, the CDR3 is TGTGCCAGCAGCTGGACAGGGGCCGGGGCCAACGTCCTGACTTTC. Using reference TRBV7-2 and TRBJ2-6 for the parts outside the CDR3, the full variable domain is GAGVSQSPSNKVTEKGKDVELRCDPISGHTALYWYRQSLGQGLEFLIYFQGNSAPDKSGLPSDRFSAERTGGSVSTLTIQRTQQEDSAVYLCASSWTGAGANVLTFGAGSRLTVL.

This clonotype was observed a handful of times. The V gene is TRBV7-8, the J gene TRBJ2-7, with 9 bases lining up with TRBD2. The V segment lost 5 bases and the J segment 4 bases; nucleotides outside the gene matches: 3. CDR3 length equals 13 residues. The germline V gene has CDR1 SGHVS and CDR2 FQNEAQ. CDR3 residues: CASSLSGSYEQYF. In DNA form, the CDR3 reads TGTGCCAGCAGCCTTAGCGGGAGTTACGAGCAGTACTTC.

The V call is TRBV11-2, the J call TRBJ2-7; possible D gene TRBD1, 6 bases. V shed 6 bases and J shed 0 bases, with 15 bases lying between them. The CDR3 length is 15 residues. CDR1 and CDR2 (germline): SGHAT, FQNNGV. The chain's CDR3 is CASRLGQSTSYEQYF. The DNA for the CDR3 is TGTGCCAGCAGACTAGGACAGTCTACCTCCTACGAGCAGTACTTC.

The chain combines TRBV19 with TRBJ2-3; no clear D. CDR3 length equals 10 residues. Looked up from germline, CDR1 is LNHDA and CDR2 is SQIVND (reference sequence). The V end lost 11 bases, the J end lost 7 bases, and 10 bases lay between the germline ends. CDR3 nucleotides: TGTGCCGCCGGGCCTAATACGCAGTATTTT. Translated, it gives CAAGPNTQYF.

This clonotype was recorded a few times. The V gene is TRBV20-1, the J gene TRBJ2-1, with 10 nucleotides matching TRBD2. Germline CDR1 is DFQATT and CDR2 is SNEGSKA (reference sequence). V gave up 6 bases and J gave up 10 bases; unmatched junction bases: 12. There are 14 residues in the CDR3. This CDR3 is CSAYRPSGGWEQFF. The CDR3 bases are TGCAGTGCCTACCGACCTAGCGGGGGATGGGAGCAGTTCTTC.

The chain employs TRBV28 and TRBJ2-3; D gene uncertain. The CDR3 consists of 13 residues. In germline, CDR1 is MDHEN, CDR2 SYDVKM. Trimming shortened V by 4 bases and J by 2 bases, and 7 bases separated the two germline ends. The CDR3 sequence is CASSSRNTDTQYF. In DNA form, the CDR3 reads TGTGCCAGCAGTTCCCGGAACACAGATACGCAGTATTTT.

The chain carries TRBV6-4 and TRBJ2-2, with D possibly TRBD1 on 6 matching bases. The CDR3 sequence is 13 residues long. The germline V and J ends were trimmed by 4 bases and 3 bases, with 6 bases remaining between them. Per the germline V gene, CDR1 is MRHNA and CDR2 is SNTAGT. CDR3 nucleotide sequence: TGTGCCAGCAGTGGGACAGACACCGGGGAGCTGTTTTTT. The encoded protein is CASSGTDTGELFF.